This T cell receptor beta chain stems from a study of T-cell reconstitution after alpha-beta-depleted transplantation in children (TCRdb year 2016). Study-wide context: Using TCR repertoire profiling, the study followed T-cell immune reconstitution in a quantitative way in children after TCRalphabeta/CD19-depleted allogeneic hematopoietic cell transplantation. What the authors observed across the whole study: Hyperexpanded clone frequencies declined over subsequent months; after one year, T-cell counts and TCRbeta diversity were mostly attributed to newly produced T cells. In some patients, high TCRbeta diversity at day 60 was attributed to recipient T cells and intrathymic progenitors that had survived conditioning. The apparently early alphabetaT-cell count recovery about two months after transplant was reportedly dependent on only several hundred rapidly expanded clones derived from non-depleted graft cells.

The treatment or condition label on this specimen signifies: allogeneic hematopoietic cell transplantation with graft depleted of TCRalphabeta T cells and CD19 B cells. TCRalphabeta/CD19-depleted allogeneic hematopoietic cell grafts were given to the transplant recipients, all of whom were children. Library preparation employed PCR. TCRdb shows the sequencer as Illumina HiSeq 2500. TCR library preparation used molecular barcoding, with unique molecular identifiers applied to normalize quantification of the TCRbeta repertoire. TCRdb passed the public sequencing reads through fastp at Q25 and MiXCR, retaining productive beta sequences. Each CDR3 protein appears once, grouped with its most common genes and DNA. This sample is represented by 55,000 to 65,000 distinct CDR3 sequences; approximately 43% of them were singletons. The top ten clones comprise more than 95% of the sample. CDR1 KGHDR and CDR2 SFDVKD are derived from the germline V gene. V was cut back by 5 bases and J by 5 bases, leaving a gap of 8 bases between them. The CDR3 spans 12 residues, from the cysteine through the phenylalanine. The DNA shown is the 36-base CDR3, in frame from base 1.

A few counts support this clonotype. The target of this receptor is not known. The sample holds no much larger clone one base away, and base qualities are not on file. The V and J genes are TRBV24-1 and TRBJ1-1; TRBD1 is perhaps the D gene, given 5 matching bases. The receptor was derived from a male patient younger than 18 who had a stem cell transplant for acute lymphoblastic leukemia, so the T cells may come from the graft donor. Sequencing was performed on PBMCs, mostly from graft donor cells, taken 360 days after TCRalphabeta/CD19-depleted stem cell transplant. The CDR3 protein sequence reads: CATSGPGTEAFF. Read as DNA, the sequence is TGTGCCACCAGTGGCCCAGGGACTGAAGCTTTCTTT.